What follows are 10 T cell receptor beta chains derived from one specimen sequenced in a study of early T cells in non-severe SARS-CoV-2 infection. TCRdb independently ran MiXCR on the 5' RACE reads; one entry per CDR3 protein. The table has 50,000 to 70,000 distinct CDR3 sequences, about 15% seen once. Sample: whole blood, taken at baseline. These receptors all stem from an adult who was a healthcare worker with PCR-confirmed SARS-CoV-2 infection or an uninfected control (not recorded which).

This clonotype was recorded at least ten times. The V and J genes are TRBV7-9 and TRBJ2-7; D gene uncertain. The CDR3 runs to 15 residues. V was cut by 4 bases and J by 5 bases, with 18 bases left in between. Germline loops: CDR1 SEHNR, CDR2 FQNEAQ (reference sequence). The CDR3 bases are TGTGCCAGCAGCTCCGGTACGGCCACGGCGGACGAGCAGTACTTC. It encodes CASSSGTATADEQYF.

This chain joins TRBV11-2 and TRBJ2-7; possible D gene TRBD1, 5 bases. This CDR3 has 15 amino acids. Trimming removed 5 bases at V and 3 bases at J, with 17 bases between. CDR1 SGHAT and CDR2 FQNNGV come from the germline V gene. This chain's CDR3 is CASSARRQINYEQYF. In DNA form, the CDR3 reads TGTGCCAGCAGCGCACGCAGACAGATAAACTACGAGCAGTACTTC.

The V gene is TRBV20-1, the J gene TRBJ1-2; 8 bases line up with TRBD1. Germline CDR1 reads DFQATT; CDR2 reads SNEGSKA (reference sequence). CDR3 size: 14 residues. Trimming took 7 bases from V and 0 from J; bases not matched to a gene: 7. The chain's CDR3 is CSGQGITANYGYTF. DNA for the CDR3: TGCAGTGGACAGGGGATCACAGCTAACTATGGCTACACCTTC.

This clonotype was detected only a few times. V gene TRBV10-2 combines with J gene TRBJ2-7; perhaps D is TRBD1 or TRBD2 (5 bases each). Trimming cost V 5 bases and J 1 base, with 15 bases left between them. CDR1 and CDR2 (germline): WSHSY, SAAADI. The CDR3 runs to 15 residues. CDR3 in amino acids: CASSSPGTESYEQYF. CDR3 bases: TGCGCCAGCAGTTCGCCGGGGACCGAGTCCTACGAGCAGTACTTC.

This clonotype showed up just a few times. The rearrangement joins TRBV18 to TRBJ2-5, with TRBD2 identical over 7 bases. Trimming at V came to 4 bases and at J to 1 base, leaving 9 bases not matched to a gene. In germline, CDR1 is KGHSH, CDR2 LQKENI. The CDR3 sequence is 16 residues long. The CDR3 DNA is TGTGCCAGCTCACGCCTGGGACTACAAATCCAAGAGACCCAGTACTTC. Translated, it gives CASSRLGLQIQETQYF.

This clonotype was counted at least ten times. The chain is built from TRBV28 and TRBJ1-1, with unresolved D. Trimming left V 6 bases short and J 1 base short, with 12 bases between. CDR3 length equals 14 residues. CDR1 is MDHEN, CDR2 SYDVKM, per germline. The CDR3 loop is CASRDGRKNTEAFF. CDR3 sequence (DNA): TGTGCCAGCAGAGACGGACGCAAGAACACTGAAGCTTTCTTT.

This chain uses TRBV10-1 with TRBJ2-1; the match to TRBD1 covers 10 bases. CDR3 size: 14 residues. J was trimmed by 8 bases and V by 6 bases; bases with no gene match: 7. CDR1 is WNHNN and CDR2 is SYGVQD in the germline V gene (reference sequence). In nucleotides, the CDR3 is TGCGCCAGCAGCCCGGGACAGGGGAGGGATGAGCAGTTCTTC. This gives the protein CASSPGQGRDEQFF.

The rearrangement links TRBV7-3 to TRBJ2-5; 12 nucleotides align to TRBD2. J lost 5 bases, V lost 5 bases, and 3 bases had no gene match. The CDR3 runs to 14 residues. The germline CDR1 and CDR2 sequences are SGHTA and FQGTGA. CDR3 amino acids: CASSPTSGSETQYF. DNA of the CDR3: TGTGCCAGCAGCCCGACTAGCGGGAGTGAGACCCAGTACTTC.

This clonotype was recorded a few times. The chain has TRBV11-2 and TRBJ2-3; D gene uncertain. This CDR3 is built from 11 residues. CDR1 and CDR2 from the germline V gene are SGHAT and FQNNGV. With 2 bases removed from V and 8 bases from J, the gap between germline ends came to 5 bases. The CDR3 DNA is TGTGCCAGCAGCTTACTCGCTACGCAGTATTTT. This sequence encodes CASSLLATQYF.

This clonotype was found many times. The rearrangement uses TRBV20-1 and TRBJ1-1; D not resolved. Germline loops: CDR1 DFQATT, CDR2 SNEGSKA (reference sequence). The V gene lost 0 bases and the J gene lost 0 bases, with 14 bases spanning the gap. This CDR3 comprises 16 residues. The DNA for the CDR3 is TGCAGTGCTAGAGATATCGCGAGCGGGATGAACACTGAAGCTTTCTTT. Its protein is CSARDIASGMNTEAFF.